Below, 29 T cell receptor beta chains from the same sample are listed, as sequenced in a study of identical twins. TCRdb re-called the 5' RACE reads with MiXCR, one entry per CDR3 protein. The sample records 250,000 or so distinct CDR3 sequences, roughly 8% being singletons. Separately, the same data were catalogued under a study of yellow fever vaccine responses in identical twins.

Sequenced input: CD8+ T cells sorted from blood. The receptors were gathered from a woman under 30 in good health.

The chain couples TRBV15 to TRBJ2-5; 10 nucleotides match TRBD2. V shed 0 bases, J shed 2 bases, and the junction held 6 bases outside the gene matches. Germline-derived CDR1 and CDR2 are LNHNV and YYDKDF (reference sequence). The CDR3 is made up of 17 amino acids. CDR3 DNA sequence: TGTGCCACCAGCAGAGATCGGCTAGCGGGGGTTCAAGAGACCCAGTACTTC. It encodes CATSRDRLAGVQETQYF. The full variable domain, its missing parts supplied by reference TRBV15 and TRBJ2-5, is DAMVIQNPRYQVTQFGKPVTLSCSQTLNHNVMYWYQQKSSQAPKLLFHYYDKDFNNEADTPDNFQSRRPNTSFCFLDIRSPGLGDTAMYLCATSRDRLAGVQETQYFGPGTRLLVL.

In this sample, this clonotype turned up a few times. The chain joins TRBV28 to TRBJ2-2; 8 bases agree with TRBD2. Unmatched junction bases numbered 7, after V lost 3 bases and J lost 7 bases. CDR3 length: 15 amino acids. Germline loops: CDR1 MDHEN, CDR2 SYDVKM. The CDR3 nucleotides are TGTGCCAGCAGTTTCCGGGAGGGCCTGGACGGGGAGCTGTTTTTT. It encodes CASSFREGLDGELFF.

Here the CDR3 reads CASTKQGAPLEQYF. CDR3 in DNA: TGTGCCAGCACTAAACAGGGGGCCCCTCTCGAGCAGTACTTC. This chain connects TRBV28 to TRBJ2-7; 9 bases line up with TRBD1. Per the germline V gene, CDR1 is MDHEN and CDR2 is SYDVKM. The CDR3 is 14 residues long. The junction had 10 bases not matched to a gene; V was cut back by 7 bases and J by 6 bases.

The J gene is TRBJ2-4, the V gene TRBV6-5, with 14 bases identical to TRBD2. The CDR3 runs to 15 residues. V shed 2 bases, J shed 9 bases, and the junction held 3 bases outside the gene matches. CDR1 and CDR2 (germline): MNHEY, SVGAGI. DNA of the CDR3: TGTGCCAGCAGTTACCAAGGACTAGCGGGAGGCATTCAGTACTTC. It is translated as CASSYQGLAGGIQYF.

The rearrangement uses TRBV15 and TRBJ2-3; the D gene is possibly TRBD2 (6 bases). The CDR3 runs 13 residues. Trimming pared 8 bases from V and 1 base from J, leaving 10 bases between. CDR1 LNHNV and CDR2 YYDKDF come from the germline V gene (reference sequence). In nucleotides, the CDR3 is TGTGCCACCGAAGGGACTCGCACAGATACGCAGTATTTT. This gives the protein CATEGTRTDTQYF.

V gene TRBV30 combines with J gene TRBJ2-4; 12 bases are a match to TRBD1. Germline CDR1 and CDR2: GTSNPN and SVGIG (reference sequence). This CDR3 contains 14 residues. V gave up 3 bases and J gave up 7 bases; unmatched junction bases: 4. The CDR3 loop reads CAWSSGTGGNIQYF. Written as DNA, the CDR3 is TGTGCCTGGAGCTCCGGGACAGGGGGCAACATTCAGTACTTC. Variable domain in full (rest from reference TRBV30 and TRBJ2-4): SQTIHQWPATLVQPVGSPLSLECTVEGTSNPNLYWYRQAAGRGLQLLFYSVGIGQISSEVPQNLSASRPQDRQFILSSKKLLLSDSGFYLCAWSSGTGGNIQYFGAGTRLSVL.

This clonotype was seen repeatedly, ten times or more. J is TRBJ2-7 and V is TRBV25-1; D is ambiguous. The CDR3 extends over 14 amino acids. Trimming cost V 2 bases and J 1 base, with 9 bases left between them. CDR1 is MGHDK, CDR2 SYGVNS, per germline. This CDR3 is CASSEGRRSYEQYF. CDR3 nucleotides: TGTGCCAGCAGTGAAGGTCGGCGGTCCTACGAGCAGTACTTC.

This clonotype was counted many times. The J gene is TRBJ2-7, the V gene TRBV5-1; no clear D. Germline V gene sequence: CDR1 SGHRS, CDR2 YFSETQ. The CDR3 is made up of 13 amino acids. The V end lost 2 bases, the J end lost 2 bases, and 8 bases lay between the germline ends. The DNA for the CDR3 is TGCGCCAGCAGCTTTGCTCAGACCTACGAGCAGTACTTC. This sequence encodes CASSFAQTYEQYF. The full variable domain, in which reference TRBV5-1 and TRBJ2-7 provide the parts outside the CDR3, is KAGVTQTPRYLIKTRGQQVTLSCSPISGHRSVSWYQQTPGQGLQFLFEYFSETQRNKGNFPGRFSGRQFSNSRSEMNVSTLELGDSALYLCASSFAQTYEQYFGPGTRLTVT.

This clonotype was seen only a few times. CDR3 region: CSARGTSEPYEQYF. The CDR3 nucleotides are TGCAGTGCTAGGGGGACTAGCGAGCCCTACGAGCAGTACTTC. The J gene is TRBJ2-7, the V gene TRBV20-1; the match to TRBD2 covers 10 bases. CDR1 DFQATT and CDR2 SNEGSKA come from the germline V gene (reference sequence). The CDR3 has 14 residues. V was pared by 3 bases and J by 2 bases, with 4 bases of the junction left unmatched.

The table lists this clonotype with many counts. The chain recombines TRBV7-9 with TRBJ2-5, with D tentatively TRBD1 or TRBD2 (5 bases each). Germline V gives CDR1 SEHNR, CDR2 FQNEAQ (reference sequence). V lost 5 bases to trimming and J lost 3 bases, with 16 bases between them. The CDR3 runs to 15 residues. The chain's CDR3 is CASSLTWDGKETQYF. The CDR3 region has the DNA TGTGCCAGCAGCCTAACGTGGGACGGAAAAGAGACCCAGTACTTC.

The J gene is TRBJ2-7, the V gene TRBV20-1; 7 bases map to TRBD1. CDR3 length equals 14 residues. Trimming cost V 6 bases and J 1 base; bases outside gene matches: 9. Germline-derived CDR1 and CDR2 are DFQATT and SNEGSKA (reference sequence). Written as DNA, the CDR3 is TGCAGTGCCCACGTGACAGGGCTGTCCTACGAGCAGTACTTC. Its translation: CSAHVTGLSYEQYF.

The V gene is TRBV7-8, the J gene TRBJ2-7; the D gene is possibly TRBD1 (6 bases). This CDR3 spans 13 amino acids. Germline loops: CDR1 SGHVS, CDR2 FQNEAQ. Trimming left V 5 bases short and J 9 bases short, with 17 bases between. The CDR3 here is CASSLGHGSVQYF. The DNA of the CDR3 is TGTGCCAGCAGCCTGGGACATGGGTCCGTGCAGTACTTC.

This sequence joins TRBV7-9 and TRBJ1-6; D gene uncertain. V dropped 1 base and J dropped 5 bases, with 6 bases sitting between them. The CDR3 contains 14 residues. CDR1 is SEHNR and CDR2 is FQNEAQ in the germline V gene (reference sequence). CDR3 amino acids: CASSLEMNNSPLHF. DNA for the CDR3: TGTGCCAGCAGCTTAGAGATGAATAATTCACCCCTCCACTTT.

The V gene is TRBV6-4, the J gene TRBJ2-1; no reliable D call. The germline CDR1 and CDR2 sequences are MRHNA and SNTAGT. V shed 0 bases and J shed 4 bases, with 10 bases lying between them. The CDR3 sequence is 15 residues long. The CDR3 DNA reads as TGTGCCAGCAGTGACTCGATCAGTGATTACAATGAGCAGTTCTTC. It is translated as CASSDSISDYNEQFF.

This clonotype has just one count. The CDR3 sequence is CASSPSDSYNEQFF. CDR3 sequence (DNA): TGTGCCAGCAGTCCCAGTGACTCCTACAATGAGCAGTTCTTC. The rearrangement links TRBV6-1 to TRBJ2-1, with unresolved D. V lost 5 bases and J lost 0, with 8 bases in between. The germline gives CDR1 MNHNS, CDR2 SASEGT. CDR3 size: 14 residues.

The chain carries TRBV15 and TRBJ1-1; possibly TRBD1 for D (5 bases). The germline V and J ends were trimmed by 6 bases and 3 bases, with 11 bases remaining between them. The length of the CDR3 is 13 residues. Germline-derived CDR1 and CDR2 are LNHNV and YYDKDF (reference sequence). The CDR3 spells CATSRKGDTEAFF. The CDR3 nucleotides are TGTGCCACCAGTAGAAAAGGGGACACTGAAGCTTTCTTT.

V gene TRBV11-2 combines with J gene TRBJ2-5; TRBD2 matches at 8 bases. There are 16 residues in the CDR3. V dropped 0 bases and J dropped 2; count of bases not matched to a gene: 5. In germline, CDR1 is SGHAT, CDR2 FQNNGV. CDR3 bases: TGTGCCAGCAGCTTAGATGCGGGGGGCCCACAAGAGACCCAGTACTTC. It yields the protein CASSLDAGGPQETQYF.

The chain recombines TRBV4-2 with TRBJ2-1; D is possibly TRBD1 or TRBD2 (6 bases each). The CDR3 is 14 residues long. Germline-derived CDR1 and CDR2 are LGHNA and YNFKEQ. The V end lost 8 bases, the J end lost 0 bases, and 11 bases lay between the germline ends. As DNA, the CDR3 is TGTGCCAGCCCGGGGGCTAGCTCCTACAATGAGCAGTTCTTC. Amino acids: CASPGASSYNEQFF.

The rearrangement links TRBV7-9 to TRBJ1-1, with 7 bases identical to TRBD1. CDR3 size: 14 residues. V shed 3 bases, J shed 7 bases, and the junction held 8 bases outside the gene matches. CDR1 and CDR2 from the germline V gene are SEHNR and FQNEAQ (reference sequence). The CDR3 sequence is CASSFLRGENEAFF. CDR3 sequence (DNA): TGTGCCAGCAGCTTCCTCAGGGGGGAAAATGAAGCTTTCTTT.

This clonotype was counted ten times or more. The chain combines TRBV29-1 with TRBJ2-3; TRBD1 agrees at 9 bases. V was clipped by 6 bases and J by 6 bases; unmatched bases: 7. This CDR3 contains 13 residues. CDR1 and CDR2 (germline): SQVTM, ANQGSEA. The CDR3 DNA is TGCAGCGTCGTACAGGGGGCGAGTGATACGCAGTATTTT. Amino acids: CSVVQGASDTQYF.

This rearrangement joins TRBV6-5 to TRBJ2-7, with 10 bases that match TRBD2. The CDR3 sequence is 19 residues long. Germline loops: CDR1 MNHEY, CDR2 SVGAGI. V was clipped by 4 bases and J by 5 bases; unmatched bases: 20. The CDR3 here is CASSSPPWQSGRDLDEQYF. CDR3 DNA: TGTGCCAGCAGTTCCCCACCCTGGCAGAGCGGGAGGGACTTGGACGAGCAGTACTTC.

This clonotype has a count of ten or more. CDR3 residues: CASSSPSYEQYF. The CDR3 DNA follows: TGTGCCAGCAGCTCCCCCTCCTACGAGCAGTACTTC. The V gene is TRBV7-9, the J gene TRBJ2-7; D is unresolved. The germline V and J ends were trimmed by 4 bases and 0 bases, with 4 bases remaining between them. The CDR3 loop spans 12 amino acids. Germline V lookup: CDR1 SEHNR, CDR2 FQNEAQ (reference sequence).

The chain couples TRBV7-8 to TRBJ2-7; D gene unclear. The CDR3 length is 17 residues. Germline V gives CDR1 SGHVS, CDR2 FQNEAQ. Trimming took 1 base from V and 4 from J, leaving 20 bases between them. CDR3 DNA sequence: TGTGCCAGCAGCTTAGGAGTTTCGTACTTGGACGATTACGAGCAGTACTTC. Its protein is CASSLGVSYLDDYEQYF.

This sequence joins TRBV7-6 and TRBJ2-5, with 8 bases lining up with TRBD2. The CDR3 loop spans 15 amino acids. CDR1 SGHVS and CDR2 FNYEAQ come from the germline V gene. With 2 bases clipped from V and 1 base from J, the junction kept 3 bases outside the gene matches. In DNA, the CDR3 is TGTGCCAGCAGCTTATCGGGGGGGGTCCAAGAGACCCAGTACTTC. This encodes CASSLSGGVQETQYF.

This clonotype has ten or more counts. The rearrangement links TRBV29-1 to TRBJ2-7, with D maybe TRBD2 (5 bases). Germline-derived CDR1 and CDR2 are SQVTM and ANQGSEA. The CDR3 spans 12 residues. The ends were cut back, 4 bases at V and 0 bases at J, with 7 bases in the middle. The DNA for the CDR3 is TGCAGCGTTGCGGCGGGCTCCTACGAGCAGTACTTC. Protein: CSVAAGSYEQYF.

This clonotype was recorded at least ten times. The CDR3 loop reads CASSSSRVSYEQYF. The DNA for the CDR3 is TGTGCCAGCAGCTCGTCCAGGGTCTCCTACGAGCAGTACTTC. This chain connects TRBV7-9 to TRBJ2-7, with D possibly being TRBD1 (5 bases). Germline assignment: CDR1 SEHNR and CDR2 FQNEAQ (reference sequence). Trimming stripped 4 bases from V and 0 bases from J, with 10 bases between. The CDR3 sequence is 14 residues long. Full variable domain (rest looked up from reference TRBV7-9 and TRBJ2-7): DTGVSQNPRHKITKRGQNVTFRCDPISEHNRLYWYRQTLGQGPEFLTYFQNEAQLEKSRLLSDRFSAERPKGSFSTLEIQRTEQGDSAMYLCASSSSRVSYEQYFGPGTRLTVT.

Many counts were recorded for this clonotype. The chain is built from TRBV5-1 and TRBJ2-1; 8 bases match TRBD2. Germline loops: CDR1 SGHRS, CDR2 YFSETQ. This CDR3 is built from 13 residues. V shed 7 bases, J shed 9 bases, and the junction held 9 bases outside the gene matches. CDR3 in amino acids: CASWGLESGEQFF. The CDR3 bases are TGCGCCAGCTGGGGACTAGAAAGCGGTGAGCAGTTCTTC.

The chain links TRBV7-2 to TRBJ2-7; no clear D gene. The CDR3 has 15 amino acids. Germline V lookup: CDR1 SGHTA, CDR2 FQGNSA. V dropped 4 bases and J dropped 0 bases, with 13 bases sitting between them. The CDR3 sequence is CASSSSARNSYEQYF. The CDR3 DNA sequence: TGTGCCAGCAGCTCCAGCGCACGGAACTCCTACGAGCAGTACTTC.

This clonotype turned up a few times. The chain has TRBV4-3 and TRBJ2-1, with D perhaps matching TRBD1 or TRBD2 (5 bases each). CDR1 is LGHNA and CDR2 is YSLEER in the germline V gene. V lost 5 bases and J lost 7, with 18 bases in between. This CDR3 is 15 amino acids long. The DNA of the CDR3 is TGCGCCAGCAGCGTGGAGGCAGGGTTAAAGAATGAGCAGTTCTTC. This translates into CASSVEAGLKNEQFF.